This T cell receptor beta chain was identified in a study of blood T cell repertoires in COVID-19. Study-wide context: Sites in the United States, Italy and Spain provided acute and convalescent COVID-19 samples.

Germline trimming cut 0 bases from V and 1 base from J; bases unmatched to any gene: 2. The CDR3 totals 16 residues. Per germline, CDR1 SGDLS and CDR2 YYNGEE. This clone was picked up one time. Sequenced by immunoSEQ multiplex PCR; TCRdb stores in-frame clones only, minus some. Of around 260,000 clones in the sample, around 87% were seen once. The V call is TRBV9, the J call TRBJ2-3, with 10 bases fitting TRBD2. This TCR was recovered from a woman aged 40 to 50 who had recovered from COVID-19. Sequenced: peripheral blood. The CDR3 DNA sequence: TGTGCCAGCAGCGTAGGCACTAGCGGGGGCACAGATACGCAGTATTTT. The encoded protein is CASSVGTSGGTDTQYF.